A selection of T cell receptor beta chains follows, all from one sample in a study of radiotherapy plus CTLA-4 blockade in lung cancer. The assay was immunoSEQ multiplex PCR, and TCRdb's table has in-frame clones only and misses some. This sample has roughly 93,000 clones, with 82% found just once. The sample consisted of peripheral blood, taken from a patient treated with radiotherapy plus ipilimumab. These receptors all stem from a human donor with non-small cell lung cancer who had a partial response to radiotherapy plus ipilimumab. CDR3s include the opening cysteine and the closing phenylalanine or tryptophan. The order of the fields is J gene, V gene, clone size, D gene, CDR3 DNA, CDR3 protein. The D gene is left open where the match is weak. Rows give clone size only sometimes, using once, few, many, or a class for an expanded clone.

TRBJ2-5,TRBV2,few,-,TGTGCCAGCCTCCTCCAGGGAGGATACCAAGAGACCCAGTACTTC,CASLLQGGYQETQYF
TRBJ1-4,TRBV28,-,-,TGTGCCAGCAGTGGGGGGGGGACAACTAATGAAAAACTGTTTTTT,CASSGGGTTNEKLFF
TRBJ2-5,TRBV19,-,-,TGTGCCAGTAGTATCCGGGCCGGGGAAGGAAAGACCCAGTACTTC,CASSIRAGEGKTQYF
TRBJ2-2,TRBV5-4,-,-,TGTGCCACTCTTAGCCCGGCGAACACCGGGGAGCTGTTTTTT,CATLSPANTGELFF
TRBJ1-5,TRBV11-2,-,TRBD1,TGTGCCAGCAGCTATACAGGGGGGGATCAGCCCCAGCATTTT,CASSYTGGDQPQHF
TRBJ1-2,TRBV5-1,-,TRBD1,TGCGCCAGCAGCTCGAGGGGGACAGGAGATGGGGGCTACACCTTC,CASSSRGTGDGGYTF
TRBJ1-4,TRBV6-1,once,-,TGTGCCAGCAGTGACAGACTGGGTGAAAAACTGTTTTTT,CASSDRLGEKLFF
TRBJ2-2,TRBV5-1,-,TRBD1,TGCGCCAGCAGCCCCGATGGACAGGCCGCCGGGGAGCTGTTTTTT,CASSPDGQAAGELFF
TRBJ1-5,TRBV6-5,-,TRBD1,TGTGCCAGTACGGGACAGTTAAATCAGCCCCAGCATTTT,CASTGQLNQPQHF
TRBJ2-1,TRBV20-1,-,-,TGCAGTGCTAGAGACCGCAATGAGCAGTTCTTC,CSARDRNEQFF
TRBJ2-7,TRBV6-1,-,-,TGTGCCAGCAGTGAAGGGTCGAGCCCTTCCTACGAGCAGTACTTC,CASSEGSSPSYEQYF
TRBJ2-5,TRBV6-5,-,-,TGTGCCAGCAGTTACTCTGGGCGTCCCCAAGAGACCCAGTACTTC,CASSYSGRPQETQYF
TRBJ1-4,TRBV5-1,-,TRBD1,TGCGCCAGCAGCTTGGAAGGAACAGGGGAAGGCGAAAAACTGTTTTTT,CASSLEGTGEGEKLFF
TRBJ2-3,TRBV29-1,-,TRBD2,TGCAGCGTCCTTGGACTAGCGGGAAGCACAGATACGCAGTATTTT,CSVLGLAGSTDTQYF
TRBJ2-1,TRBV5-4,-,TRBD1,TGTGCCACCGAGACAGGGGGCTCCTACAATGAGCAGTTCTTC,CATETGGSYNEQFF
TRBJ1-1,TRBV6-1,-,-,TGTGCCAGCAGTGAAGCTGGGGCGAACACTGAAGCTTTCTTT,CASSEAGANTEAFF
TRBJ2-7,TRBV27,-,TRBD1,TGTGCCAGCACCCCGGACAGGGGGTCAATCTACGAGCAGTACTTC,CASTPDRGSIYEQYF
TRBJ1-3,TRBV10-3,-,TRBD1,TGTGCCATAGCAGGGGGAGCCTCTGGAAACACCATATATTTT,CAIAGGASGNTIYF
TRBJ2-1,TRBV27,-,TRBD2,TGTGCCAGCAGTTCTTCCGGGACTAGCGGGAGGAATGAGCAGTTCTTC,CASSSSGTSGRNEQFF
TRBJ2-1,TRBV7-9,-,-,TGTGCCAGCAGCCGCACCGGGGTGAGACGTAATGAGCAGTTCTTC,CASSRTGVRRNEQFF
TRBJ2-7,TRBV5-4,once,TRBD1,TGTGCCAGCAGCGGGGGACAGGGCTACGAGCAGTACTTC,CASSGGQGYEQYF
TRBJ1-1,TRBV20-1,-,TRBD1,TGCAGGGGACAGGAGAACACTGAAGCTTTCTTT,CRGQENTEAFF
TRBJ2-2,TRBV7-3,-,TRBD2,TGTGCCAGCAGCTCCGCCCTAGCGGGAGCCGCCACGGACACCGGGGAGCTGTTTTTT,CASSSALAGAATDTGELFF
TRBJ2-3,TRBV9,few,-,TGTGCCAGCAGCGAGGGGCCCGGGACAGATACGCAGTATTTT,CASSEGPGTDTQYF
TRBJ2-3,TRBV7-2,-,TRBD2,TGTGCCAGCAGCTTAGGAGGCGGGAGTTTAGATACGCAGTATTTT,CASSLGGGSLDTQYF
TRBJ2-2,TRBV6-4,-,TRBD2,TGTGCCAGCAGTTGGGGACTAGCGGCGAACACCGGGGAGCTGTTTTTT,CASSWGLAANTGELFF
TRBJ1-1,TRBV19,-,TRBD1,TGTGCCAGTAGTAGTACAGGGGCCGGGAACACTGAAGCTTTCTTT,CASSSTGAGNTEAFF
TRBJ1-2,TRBV5-1,once,-,TGCGCCAGCAGCGATGAGGAAGCAGGGAACTATGGCTACACCTTC,CASSDEEAGNYGYTF
TRBJ2-2,TRBV21-1,few,-,TGTGCCAGCGAACCCCAGGGCACCGGGGAGCTGTTTTTT,CASEPQGTGELFF
TRBJ2-3,TRBV5-4,-,-,TGTGCCACTTCTAAAAGAGCGGGTGGCGCAGATACGCAGTATTTT,CATSKRAGGADTQYF
TRBJ2-1,TRBV9,-,TRBD2,TGTGCCAGCAGCCCCGAGGGAGGGTACAATGAGCAGTTCTTC,CASSPEGGYNEQFF
TRBJ2-1,TRBV27,medium-sized,TRBD1,TGTGCCAGCAGTCCTCAGGGGGCCTACAATGAGCAGTTCTTC,CASSPQGAYNEQFF
TRBJ2-3,TRBV29-1,-,-,TGCAGCGCCCTCCCCGGGGAAACAGATACGCAGTATTTT,CSALPGETDTQYF
TRBJ2-7,TRBV28,-,TRBD2,TGTGCCAGCAGTTTGGCCAGCGGGAGATACGAGCAGTACTTC,CASSLASGRYEQYF
TRBJ2-1,TRBV19,-,-,TGTGCCAGTAGTATAGCACTAACCCTGGGTGAGCAGTTCTTC,CASSIALTLGEQFF
TRBJ2-1,TRBV5-4,-,-,TGTGCCAGCAGCTTGACAAGAAACTACAATGAGCAGTTCTTC,CASSLTRNYNEQFF
TRBJ2-5,TRBV19,-,-,TGTGCCAGTAGTGCCCCGGCATCCCAGGGGCCCCAGTACTTC,CASSAPASQGPQYF
TRBJ2-3,TRBV5-4,once,TRBD2,TGTGCCAGCAGCGGGTCGAGCGGGAGAAGCACAGATACGCAGTATTTT,CASSGSSGRSTDTQYF
TRBJ2-2,TRBV5-1,-,TRBD1,TGCGCCAGCAGCTTGGCAAGGACAGGGTTCGACACCGGGGAGCTGTTTTTT,CASSLARTGFDTGELFF
TRBJ2-6,TRBV19,-,-,TGTGCCAGTACCCGAGCCGAGGCCAACGTCCTGACTTTC,CASTRAEANVLTF
TRBJ2-7,TRBV5-6,-,-,TGTGCCAGCAGACGGGACTGCTCCTACGAGCAGTACTTC,CASRRDCSYEQYF
TRBJ1-5,TRBV28,-,-,TGTGCCAGCAGCCCTAGGTCGGGATTCAATCAGCCCCAGCATTTT,CASSPRSGFNQPQHF
TRBJ2-7,TRBV19,once,-,TGTGCCAGTAGTTTTCTTCCGGGACAACGTTCCTACGAGCAGTACTTC,CASSFLPGQRSYEQYF
TRBJ2-1,TRBV27,once,TRBD2,TGTGCCAGTAGACCCCGGACTAGCGGGATGTACAATGAGCAGTTCTTC,CASRPRTSGMYNEQFF
TRBJ2-5,TRBV7-2,-,-,TGTGCCAGCAGCTTAGCGGGGGCGGAGGAGACCCAGTACTTC,CASSLAGAEETQYF
TRBJ2-3,TRBV10-1,-,TRBD2,TGCGCCAGCAGTGAGATGGTCGGCGGGAGGAAGAGGTCCGATACGCAGTATTTT,CASSEMVGGRKRSDTQYF
TRBJ2-7,TRBV5-4,-,-,TGTGCCAGCAGCTTGGGTGGTAGCGGAGGGACCCCCTCCTACGAGCAGTACTTC,CASSLGGSGGTPSYEQYF
TRBJ2-4,TRBV18,-,-,TGTGCCAGCTCACTCCTCGGACAGCCAGAATCCAAAAACATTCAGTACTTC,CASSLLGQPESKNIQYF
TRBJ2-5,TRBV29-1,-,TRBD1,TGCAGCGTTGCCCGACAGGGGTCCCTCCAAGAGACCCAGTACTTC,CSVARQGSLQETQYF
TRBJ2-7,TRBV5-1,-,TRBD2,TGCGCCAGCAGCTTCGGGACTAGCTACGAGCAGTACTTC,CASSFGTSYEQYF
TRBJ2-7,TRBV5-1,-,TRBD1,TGCGCCAGCAGCACTGGGACAGGGCGGTACGAGCAGTACTTC,CASSTGTGRYEQYF
TRBJ2-2,TRBV29-1,-,-,TGCAGCGTTGGGTCGTATGCGGACACCGGGGAGCTGTTTTTT,CSVGSYADTGELFF
TRBJ2-1,TRBV6-5,-,-,TGTGCCAGCAGTTTACAGAGCTACAATGAGCAGTTCTTC,CASSLQSYNEQFF